These 21 T cell receptor beta chains were sequenced from one sample in a study of T cells in Graves' hyperthyroidism and ophthalmopathy. The TCR beta CDR3 regions underwent amplification using RNA transcripts as the source. The primer set for the first-round RT-PCR of the TCR CDR3 was HTBI. TCRdb re-called the multiplex PCR reads with MiXCR, one entry per CDR3 protein. The sample includes 350,000 or so distinct CDR3 sequences, 15% to 20% of them seen just once. The sequencing sample was made of blood. The receptor source for this set is a woman between 45 and 65 years old with Graves' hyperthyroidism.

This clonotype showed up just a few times. The V and J genes are TRBV6-2 or TRBV6-3 and TRBJ2-1; 9 bases fit TRBD1. V trimming: 0 bases; J trimming: 10 bases; junction bases outside the gene matches: 7. Germline CDR1 is MNHEY and CDR2 is SVGEGT. The CDR3 extends over 15 amino acids. CDR3 sequence (DNA): TGTGCCAGCAGTTACTCGAGACAGGGGGAGGGGGAGCAGTTCTTC. Its translation is CASSYSRQGEGEQFF.

There are many counts of this clonotype. The gene calls are TRBV12-3 or TRBV12-4 and TRBJ2-2; 9 bases align to TRBD1. With 9 bases clipped from V and 7 bases from J, the junction kept 6 bases outside the gene matches. The CDR3 is 13 amino acids. The CDR3 sequence is CASGTGFIGELFF. CDR3 in DNA: TGTGCCAGTGGGACAGGGTTTATCGGGGAGCTGTTTTTT.

This clonotype has ten or more counts. The chain is built from TRBV24-1 and TRBJ2-3, with TRBD1 matching 9 bases. The trim removed 2 bases at V and 2 bases at J, leaving 4 bases unmatched. CDR3 length equals 16 residues. Germline V CDR1 and CDR2: KGHDR, SFDVKD. The DNA for the CDR3 is TGTGCCACCAGTGATTCCGGGACAGGGCACACAGATACGCAGTATTTT. Translation gives CATSDSGTGHTDTQYF.

The chain links TRBV3-1 to TRBJ2-1; either TRBD1 or TRBD2 may supply D (5 bases each). The germline gives CDR1 LGHDT, CDR2 YNNKEL (reference sequence). The CDR3 extends over 13 amino acids. The V and J ends lost 0 bases and 7 bases respectively, with 7 bases between them. The chain's CDR3 is CASSQDEGNEQFF. The CDR3 DNA follows: TGTGCCAGCAGCCAAGATGAGGGGAATGAGCAGTTCTTC.

This clonotype was observed at least ten times. The rearrangement uses TRBV6-1 and TRBJ2-5; D possibly uses TRBD1 or TRBD2 (5 bases each). CDR3 length equals 15 residues. CDR1 MNHNS and CDR2 SASEGT come from the germline V gene. V lost 5 bases and J lost 2, with 15 bases in between. The CDR3 here is CASSYFSGRQETQYF. CDR3 DNA sequence: TGTGCCAGCAGTTATTTCTCGGGACGGCAAGAGACCCAGTACTTC.

This clonotype was seen at least ten times. This rearrangement joins TRBV28 to TRBJ2-7; D gene uncertain. Germline V gives CDR1 MDHEN, CDR2 SYDVKM. The V gene lost 2 bases and the J gene lost 6 bases, with 11 bases spanning the gap. The CDR3 totals 13 residues. This CDR3 reads CASSLENRSEQYF. DNA for the CDR3: TGTGCCAGCAGTTTAGAGAACAGATCCGAGCAGTACTTC.

This clonotype was found a few times. The genes are TRBV10-3 and TRBJ1-1, with TRBD1 matching over 8 bases. CDR3 length: 14 amino acids. CDR1 and CDR2 (germline): ENHRY, SYGVKD. The V and J ends lost 6 bases and 4 bases, in that order; junction bases with no gene match: 7. CDR3 nucleotides: TGTGCCATCAGGGACAGGGAAGGAGGCACTGAAGCTTTCTTT. This encodes CAIRDREGGTEAFF.

There are many counts of this clonotype. The V gene is TRBV6-1, the J gene TRBJ1-5; D gene uncertain. Germline V gene sequence: CDR1 MNHNS, CDR2 SASEGT. Trimming pared 4 bases from V and 0 bases from J, leaving 7 bases between. This CDR3 is 14 amino acids long. CDR3 in DNA: TGTGCCAGCAGTGCGGACGGTAGCAATCAGCCCCAGCATTTT. Its translation: CASSADGSNQPQHF.

The chain is built from TRBV18 and TRBJ2-1, with 7 positions matching TRBD2. J was trimmed by 7 bases and V by 2 bases; bases with no gene match: 2. CDR3 length: 13 residues. In germline, CDR1 is KGHSH, CDR2 LQKENI. CDR3 DNA sequence: TGTGCCAGCTCACCAAGGGAGGGGAATGAGCAGTTCTTC. Amino acids: CASSPREGNEQFF.

This clonotype was found a few times. The chain recombines TRBV6-1 with TRBJ2-7; possibly TRBD1 for D (6 bases). Germline V gene data show CDR1 as MNHNS and CDR2 as SASEGT. The V end was cut by 4 bases, the J end by 2 bases, with 12 bases between. The CDR3 spans 14 residues. The CDR3 loop reads CASSVSGETYEQYF. The CDR3 DNA follows: TGTGCCAGCAGTGTCTCAGGGGAGACCTACGAGCAGTACTTC.

This clonotype was seen a handful of times. The chain employs TRBV4-2 and TRBJ2-1; D remains ambiguous. The germline V and J ends were trimmed by 0 bases and 7 bases, with 7 bases remaining between them. Per the germline V gene, CDR1 is LGHNA and CDR2 is YNFKEQ. This CDR3 spans 13 amino acids. The CDR3 DNA is TGTGCCAGCAGCCAAGATTATAAGAATGAGCAGTTCTTC. Its translation: CASSQDYKNEQFF.

In its sample, this clonotype was seen a few times. The chain has TRBV7-9 and TRBJ1-5; D is perhaps TRBD1 (5 bases). V gave up 5 bases and J gave up 5 bases, with 16 bases separating them. The CDR3 spans 15 residues. CDR1 and CDR2 from the germline V gene are SEHNR and FQNEAQ (reference sequence). This CDR3 is CASSPTGRADQPQHF. The DNA of the CDR3 is TGTGCCAGCAGCCCCACGGGCAGGGCCGATCAGCCCCAGCATTTT.

The chain is built from TRBV3-1 and TRBJ2-3; unclear D gene. V shed 4 bases and J shed 5 bases, with 10 bases lying between them. This CDR3 is 13 amino acids long. Germline CDR1 is LGHDT and CDR2 is YNNKEL (reference sequence). The CDR3 sequence: CASSPETGDTQYF. DNA for the CDR3: TGTGCCAGCAGCCCCGAAACGGGAGATACGCAGTATTTT.

The chain is built from TRBV20-1 and TRBJ2-7; D may be TRBD1 (5 bases). V was clipped by 3 bases and J by 3 bases, with 12 bases between them. This CDR3 is 13 amino acids long. Germline CDR1 DFQATT, CDR2 SNEGSKA (reference sequence). The CDR3 spells CSARDTVLYEQYF. The DNA for the CDR3 is TGCAGTGCTAGGGACACCGTTCTCTACGAGCAGTACTTC.

This clonotype came up a few times. V gene TRBV6-1 combines with J gene TRBJ1-2, with D possibly TRBD1 on 5 matching bases. This CDR3 spans 14 amino acids. Trimming shortened V by 4 bases and J by 3 bases, and 12 bases separated the two germline ends. Germline V gene lookup returns CDR1 MNHNS and CDR2 SASEGT. The CDR3 DNA is TGTGCCAGCAGTGTACCGGGACGGGACTATGGCTACACCTTC. It translates to CASSVPGRDYGYTF.

This clonotype has at least ten counts. The chain employs TRBV28 and TRBJ2-7, with 12 bases lining up with TRBD1. The CDR3 is 15 amino acids. V trimming: 5 bases; J trimming: 7 bases; junction bases outside the gene matches: 9. Germline V gives CDR1 MDHEN, CDR2 SYDVKM. CDR3 in amino acids: CASSPPGQGAREQYV. The DNA of the CDR3 is TGTGCCAGCAGTCCCCCGGGACAGGGGGCGCGGGAGCAGTACGTC.

The rearrangement uses TRBV24-1 and TRBJ1-1, with D possibly being TRBD1 (5 bases). The length of the CDR3 is 13 residues. The ends were cut back, 9 bases at V and 2 bases at J, with 12 bases in the middle. Germline lookup yields CDR1 KGHDR and CDR2 SFDVKD. The CDR3 is CATPFGTNTEAFF. CDR3 DNA: TGTGCCACCCCTTTCGGGACCAACACTGAAGCTTTCTTT.

The chain links TRBV20-1 to TRBJ2-7; TRBD2 matches 12 bases. The CDR3 length is 14 residues. Germline V gene lookup returns CDR1 DFQATT and CDR2 SNEGSKA (reference sequence). Unmatched junction bases numbered 5, after V lost 6 bases and J lost 2 bases. The CDR3: CSATTSGGPYEQYF. CDR3 nucleotide sequence: TGCAGTGCCACGACTAGCGGGGGCCCCTACGAGCAGTACTTC.

This clonotype was seen many times. The genes are TRBV28 and TRBJ2-7; 7 bases fit TRBD1. Germline-derived CDR1 and CDR2 are MDHEN and SYDVKM. This CDR3 contains 15 residues. With V trimmed by 5 bases and J by 2 bases, 9 bases remained unmatched. CDR3 region: CASSTPGQKTYEQYF. Written as DNA, the CDR3 is TGTGCCAGCAGTACTCCGGGACAGAAGACCTACGAGCAGTACTTC. The whole variable domain, remainder taken from reference TRBV28 and TRBJ2-7, is DVKVTQSSRYLVKRTGEKVFLECVQDMDHENMFWYRQDPGLGLRLIYFSYDVKMKEKGDIPEGYSVSREKKERFSLILESASTNQTSMYLCASSTPGQKTYEQYFGPGTRLTVT.

In this sample, this clonotype turned up many times. The genes are TRBV27 and TRBJ2-5; D uncertain. This CDR3 has 10 residues. The V gene lost 8 bases and the J gene lost 4 bases, with 5 bases spanning the gap. Germline assignment: CDR1 MNHEY and CDR2 SMNVEV (reference sequence). The CDR3 sequence is CASGRETQYF. Here the CDR3 DNA reads TGTGCCAGCGGAAGAGAGACCCAGTACTTC.

The CDR3 bases are TGTGCCAGCAGCCTAAAGGGACTAGCGGGAGGATACGATGAGCAGTTCTTC. Encoded protein: CASSLKGLAGGYDEQFF. This chain joins TRBV7-9 and TRBJ2-1; 15 bases map to TRBD2. Trimming took 5 bases from V and 8 from J; bases not matched to a gene: 10. Germline lookup yields CDR1 SEHNR and CDR2 FQNEAQ (reference sequence). There are 17 residues in the CDR3.